A selection of T cell receptor beta chains follows, all from one sample in a study of response to subunit inactivated influenza vaccine. One entry per CDR3 protein, called by TCRdb with MiXCR from the RT-PCR reads. The sample contains more than 700,000 distinct CDR3 sequences, about 20% of which appear only once. The sample in question was PBMCs from blood, obtained around 5 days after vaccination. All receptors come from a man aged 45-65 years who received an inactivated influenza vaccine. The CDR3 runs from the conserved cysteine through the conserved F or W. A D gene is named only where the DNA matches it firmly. Not all rows give a size; the values are once, few, many and, for expanded clones, a class.

V gene,J gene,D gene,clone size,CDR3 protein,CDR3 DNA
TRBV29-1,TRBJ2-7,.,.,CSASGGSSEQYF,TGCAGCGCCTCGGGCGGCAGCTCGGAGCAGTACTTC
TRBV9,TRBJ1-1,.,.,CASSVGGRNTEAFF,TGTGCCAGCAGCGTCGGGGGGCGTAACACTGAAGCTTTCTTT
TRBV11-2,TRBJ2-1,TRBD2,few,CASSLDGGASGNEQFF,TGTGCCAGCAGCTTAGACGGGGGGGCCAGTGGGAATGAGCAGTTCTTC
TRBV20-1,TRBJ2-7,.,.,CSAPAQGSYEQYF,TGCAGTGCCCCAGCGCAGGGGTCCTACGAGCAGTACTTC
TRBV5-8,TRBJ2-7,TRBD2,few,CASSPSGMSSYEQYF,TGTGCCAGCAGCCCTAGCGGGATGAGCTCCTACGAGCAGTACTTC
TRBV7-9,TRBJ1-3,.,.,CASSLAQGNTIYF,TGTGCCAGCAGCTTAGCACAAGGAAACACCATATATTTT
TRBV6-1,TRBJ1-2,TRBD1,few,CASSEGAGQTDGYTF,TGTGCCAGCAGTGAAGGAGCGGGACAGACGGATGGCTACACCTTC
TRBV7-9,TRBJ2-7,.,many,CASSLAGSSSYEQYF,TGTGCCAGCAGCTTAGCAGGGTCCAGCTCCTACGAGCAGTACTTC
TRBV20-1,TRBJ2-3,.,.,CSAGRGTHNPDTQYF,TGCAGTGCTGGCAGGGGAACACACAACCCGGATACGCAGTATTTT
TRBV12-3/TRBV12-4,TRBJ1-2,.,.,CASSLRTGSNYGYTF,TGTGCCAGCAGCCTTCGCACAGGGTCCAACTATGGCTACACCTTC
TRBV28,TRBJ1-2,.,few,CASRLRSNYGYTF,TGTGCCAGCAGATTACGATCTAACTATGGCTACACCTTC
TRBV7-9,TRBJ1-1,TRBD1,.,CASSFRGRKSVNTEAFF,TGTGCCAGCAGCTTCAGGGGGCGCAAGTCCGTGAACACTGAAGCTTTCTTT
TRBV29-1,TRBJ2-7,TRBD2,.,CSAMGLAGYEQYF,TGCAGCGCTATGGGACTAGCGGGGTACGAGCAGTACTTC
TRBV12-3/TRBV12-4,TRBJ2-7,TRBD1,many,CASSFGRQGAHEQYF,TGTGCCAGCAGTTTTGGGAGACAGGGGGCACACGAGCAGTACTTC
TRBV4-2,TRBJ2-7,TRBD1,few,CASSQELHIQGKYEQYF,TGTGCCAGCAGCCAAGAATTGCACATACAGGGGAAGTACGAGCAGTACTTC
TRBV29-1,TRBJ2-7,.,many,CSAAVAGAYEQYF,TGCAGCGCCGCGGTGGCGGGGGCATACGAGCAGTACTTC
TRBV11-2,TRBJ2-3,TRBD2,few,CASSEYIPLGAGGTDTQYF,TGTGCCAGCAGCGAATATATCCCCCTAGGAGCGGGAGGTACAGATACGCAGTATTTT
TRBV24-1,TRBJ2-3,.,few,CATRGGWKRDTGTDTQYF,TGTGCCACCAGGGGTGGATGGAAGCGCGACACCGGCACAGATACGCAGTATTTT
TRBV20-1,TRBJ2-1,.,few,CSAPINEQFF,TGCAGTGCTCCAATAAATGAGCAGTTCTTC
TRBV20-1,TRBJ1-5,.,.,CSASPGFINQPRHF,TGCAGTGCTAGTCCGGGATTTATCAATCAGCCCCGGCATTTT
TRBV20-1,TRBJ2-4,.,once,CSARVGRGLVKNIQYF,TGCAGTGCACGAGTTGGACGGGGGCTCGTCAAAAACATTCAGTACTTC
TRBV5-5,TRBJ2-1,.,few,CASSRQGGAYNEQFF,TGTGCCAGCAGCCGGCAGGGGGGCGCCTACAATGAGCAGTTCTTC
TRBV29-1,TRBJ1-2,.,.,CSVEDPRVDNYGYTF,TGCAGCGTTGAAGATCCCAGGGTCGATAACTATGGCTACACCTTC
TRBV4-1,TRBJ2-3,.,.,CASSQDLRPTDTQYF,TGCGCCAGCAGCCAAGATCTGCGACCCACAGATACGCAGTATTTT
TRBV6-5,TRBJ2-7,.,few,CASSNRGNEQYF,TGTGCCAGCAGTAACCGGGGTAACGAGCAGTACTTC
TRBV7-2,TRBJ2-7,.,.,CASTLSRVKHGEQYF,TGTGCCAGCACCCTTAGCAGGGTAAAACATGGGGAGCAGTACTTC
TRBV12-3/TRBV12-4,TRBJ1-5,.,.,CASSFFSGKQPQHF,TGTGCCAGCAGTTTCTTCAGCGGGAAACAGCCCCAGCATTTT
TRBV5-1,TRBJ2-1,TRBD1,many,CASSAGQGTYNEQFF,TGCGCCAGCAGCGCAGGACAGGGTACATACAATGAGCAGTTCTTC
TRBV6-1,TRBJ1-1,.,.,CASRRGFNTEAFF,TGTGCCAGCAGAAGGGGGTTTAACACTGAAGCTTTCTTT
TRBV4-2,TRBJ2-3,.,once,CASSQLHFTDTQYF,TGTGCCAGCAGCCAGCTCCATTTCACAGATACGCAGTATTTT
TRBV19,TRBJ1-1,.,few,CASSAITNTEAFF,TGTGCCAGTAGTGCGATTACGAACACTGAAGCTTTCTTT